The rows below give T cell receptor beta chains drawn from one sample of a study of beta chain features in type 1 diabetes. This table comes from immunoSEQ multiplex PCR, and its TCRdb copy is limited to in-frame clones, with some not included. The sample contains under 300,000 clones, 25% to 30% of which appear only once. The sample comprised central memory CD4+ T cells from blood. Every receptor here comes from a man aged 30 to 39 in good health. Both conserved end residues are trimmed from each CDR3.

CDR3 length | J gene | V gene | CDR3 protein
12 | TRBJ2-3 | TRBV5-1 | ASSLGTSSDTQY
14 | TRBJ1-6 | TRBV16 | ASSQYSSSYNSPLH
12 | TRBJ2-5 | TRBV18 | ASSPMTGQETQY
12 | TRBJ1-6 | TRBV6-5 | ASIDSTYNSPLH
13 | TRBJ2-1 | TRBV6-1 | ASSEVGNLNNEQF
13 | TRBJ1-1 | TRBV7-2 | ASSLEAMGGDSAF
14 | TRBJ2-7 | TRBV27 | ASSRTRGTGNYEQY
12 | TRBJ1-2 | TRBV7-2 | ASSLLVTGSGYT
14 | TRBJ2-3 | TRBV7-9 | ASSFRPSGSTDTQY
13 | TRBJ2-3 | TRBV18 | ASSPLTSGPDTQY
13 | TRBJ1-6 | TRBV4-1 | ASSQGQGNHSPLH
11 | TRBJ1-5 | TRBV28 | ASSSDAGLSQH
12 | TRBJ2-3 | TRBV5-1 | ASSLEGISDTQY
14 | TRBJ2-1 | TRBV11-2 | ASSPRLAGVYNEQF
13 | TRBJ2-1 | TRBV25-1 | ASSDGQRVGNEQF
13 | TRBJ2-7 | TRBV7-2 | ASSLAVGLTYEQY
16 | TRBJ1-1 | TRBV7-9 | ASRGRPGRKGKNTEAF